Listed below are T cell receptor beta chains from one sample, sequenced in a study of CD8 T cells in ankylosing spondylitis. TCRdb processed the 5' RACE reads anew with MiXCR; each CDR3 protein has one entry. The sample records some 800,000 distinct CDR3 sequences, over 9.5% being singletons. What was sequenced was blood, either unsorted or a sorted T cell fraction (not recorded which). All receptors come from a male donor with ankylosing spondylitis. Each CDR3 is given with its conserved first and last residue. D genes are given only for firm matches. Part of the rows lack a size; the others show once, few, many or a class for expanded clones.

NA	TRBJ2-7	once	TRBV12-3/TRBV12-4	TGTGCCAGCGGCCCCAAAGGAGGGCCCCGGGGCGAGCAGTACTTC	CASGPKGGPRGEQYF
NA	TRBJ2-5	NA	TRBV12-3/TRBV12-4	TGTGCCAGCAGTCTACAGGGATACGCAAGAACCCAGTACTTC	CASSLQGYARTQYF
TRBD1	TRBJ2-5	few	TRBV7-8	TGTGCCAGCAGCTTACCTCGGACAGGGGGCGATGAGACCCAGTACTTC	CASSLPRTGGDETQYF
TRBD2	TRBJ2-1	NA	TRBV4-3	TGCGCCAGTTCGACTAGCGGGGGGGCGTTTTCAGAGGAGCAGTTCTTC	CASSTSGGAFSEEQFF
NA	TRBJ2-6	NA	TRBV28	TGTGCCAGCAGTTTCCAGGAAAAACCTTACTCTGGGGCCAACGTCCTGACTTTC	CASSFQEKPYSGANVLTF
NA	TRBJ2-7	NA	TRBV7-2	TGTGCCAGCAGCCACACAGCGAGCTACGAGCAGTACTTC	CASSHTASYEQYF
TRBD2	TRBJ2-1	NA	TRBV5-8	TGTGCCAGCAGACCAAGACTAGCGGGCGGTAGGAATGAGCAGTTCTTC	CASRPRLAGGRNEQFF
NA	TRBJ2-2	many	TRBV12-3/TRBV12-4	TGTGCCAGCAGATTTAACACCGGGGAGCTGTTTTTT	CASRFNTGELFF
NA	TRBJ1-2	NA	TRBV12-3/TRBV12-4	TGTGCCAGCAGTACGGGGGCAGATGGCTACACCTTC	CASSTGADGYTF
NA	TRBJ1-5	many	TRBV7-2	TGTGCCAGCAGACCGGACAGCAATCAGCCCCAGCATTTT	CASRPDSNQPQHF
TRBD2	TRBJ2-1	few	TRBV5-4	TGTGCCAGCAGCTTAGAAGCGGGAGTTGAGAATGAGCAGTTCTTC	CASSLEAGVENEQFF
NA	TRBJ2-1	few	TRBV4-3	TGCGCCAGCAGCCAACCAGGGAACTACAATGAGCAGTTCTTC	CASSQPGNYNEQFF
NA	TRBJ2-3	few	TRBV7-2	TGTGCCAGCAGCTTAGTGTCCGGGGCAGGCGGATCAGATACGCAGTATTTT	CASSLVSGAGGSDTQYF
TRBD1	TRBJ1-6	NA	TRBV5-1	TGCGCCAGCAGCCCCGGACAGGTTCCTTCACCCCTCCACTTT	CASSPGQVPSPLHF
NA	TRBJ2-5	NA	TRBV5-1	TGCGCCAGCAGCTTCTCGGCTGAGACCCAGTACTTC	CASSFSAETQYF
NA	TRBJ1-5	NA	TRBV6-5	TGTGCCAGCAGTTATGTGGGTTCTGATTATCAGCCCCAGCATTTT	CASSYVGSDYQPQHF
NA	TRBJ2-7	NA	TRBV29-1	TGCAGCGTAGGGGTAGCCTACGAGCAGTACTTC	CSVGVAYEQYF
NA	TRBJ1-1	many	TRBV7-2	TGTGCCAGCAGCTTATATATTGGGATGACTGAAGCTTTCTTT	CASSLYIGMTEAFF
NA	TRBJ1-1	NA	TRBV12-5	TGTGCTAGTGGTTTCCCTCCTCCGAACACTGAAGCTTTCTTT	CASGFPPPNTEAFF
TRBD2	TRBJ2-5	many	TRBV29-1	TGCAGCGTTGAAGGGACTAGCGGGAGGACACAAGAGACCCAGTACTTC	CSVEGTSGRTQETQYF
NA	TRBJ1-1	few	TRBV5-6	TGTGCCAGCACCAGATTTACATTGAACACTGAAGCTTTCTTT	CASTRFTLNTEAFF
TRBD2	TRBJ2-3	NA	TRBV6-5	TGTGCCAGCAGTTACGTGCGGGAGGCAAGCACAGATACGCAGTATTTT	CASSYVREASTDTQYF
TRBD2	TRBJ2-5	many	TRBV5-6	TGTGCCAGCAGGATTTTTGGACTAGCGTCTGAGACCCAGTACTTC	CASRIFGLASETQYF
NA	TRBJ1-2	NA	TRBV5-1	TGCGCCAGCAGCTTGGACGCGAACTATGGCTACACCTTC	CASSLDANYGYTF